This TCR beta chain was retrieved from a study of T cells in Graves' hyperthyroidism and ophthalmopathy. V lost 1 base, J lost 10 bases, and 13 bases lay in between. Germline-derived CDR1 and CDR2 are SQVTM and ANQGSEA. There are 12 residues in the CDR3. Researchers took RNA transcripts and amplified the TCR beta CDR3 regions from them. HTBI primers were the set used in a first-round RT-PCR of the TCR CDR3. TCRdb analysed the multiplex PCR reads with MiXCR anew, one entry per CDR3 protein. Among about 510,000 distinct CDR3 sequences listed, roughly 45% were seen once. The genes are TRBV29-1 and TRBJ1-2, with a weak D call TRBD1 (6 bases). The sequenced material came from peripheral blood or thyroid tissue (not recorded which). The receptor was derived from an adult woman with Graves' disease, either hyperthyroidism or ophthalmopathy (not recorded which). CDR3 residues: CSVEGGRASYTF. The CDR3 DNA sequence: TGCAGCGTTGAAGGGGGGCGAGCCTCCTACACCTTC.